This paragraph covers one TCR beta chain sequence. Its antigen is unknown. The data are from a study of T cell responses to AZD1222 COVID-19 vaccine. Study outcomes and limitations: It was only a handful of AZD1222 recipients who were seropositive at baseline. It was only after the peak T cell response that any repertoires were sampled.

The protocol was immunoSEQ multiplex PCR, while the TCRdb copy is restricted to in-frame clones and leaves out a portion. This sample has 90,000 to 150,000 clones, with more than 85% found just once. Germline lookup yields CDR1 SGHNT and CDR2 YENEEA. The V end was cut by 5 bases, the J end by 4 bases, with 14 bases between. The CDR3 consists of 14 residues. The specimen was peripheral blood, collected on day 0 of AZD1222 vaccination. The chain joins TRBV11-3 to TRBJ1-1; possible D gene TRBD1, 5 bases. This TCR was sampled from an adult in good health. CDR3 amino acids: CASSPGASGTEAFF. The CDR3 DNA follows: TGTGCCAGCAGCCCCGGGGCCTCTGGCACTGAAGCTTTCTTT.